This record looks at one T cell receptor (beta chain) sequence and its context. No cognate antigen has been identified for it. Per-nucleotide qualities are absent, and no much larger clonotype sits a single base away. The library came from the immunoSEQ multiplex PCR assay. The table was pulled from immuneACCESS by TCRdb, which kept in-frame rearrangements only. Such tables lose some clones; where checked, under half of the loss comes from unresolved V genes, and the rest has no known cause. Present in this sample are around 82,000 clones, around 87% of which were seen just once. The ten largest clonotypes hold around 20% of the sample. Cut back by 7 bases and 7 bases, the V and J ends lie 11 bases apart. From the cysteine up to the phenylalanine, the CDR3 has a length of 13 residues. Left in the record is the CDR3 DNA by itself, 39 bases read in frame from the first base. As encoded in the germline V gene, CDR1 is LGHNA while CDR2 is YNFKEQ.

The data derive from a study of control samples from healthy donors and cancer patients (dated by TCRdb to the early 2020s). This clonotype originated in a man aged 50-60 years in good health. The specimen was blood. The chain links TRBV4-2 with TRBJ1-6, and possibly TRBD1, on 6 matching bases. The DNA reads TGTGCCAGCACCGAAAGGGGGAATTCACCCCTCCACTTT. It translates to CASTERGNSPLHF.